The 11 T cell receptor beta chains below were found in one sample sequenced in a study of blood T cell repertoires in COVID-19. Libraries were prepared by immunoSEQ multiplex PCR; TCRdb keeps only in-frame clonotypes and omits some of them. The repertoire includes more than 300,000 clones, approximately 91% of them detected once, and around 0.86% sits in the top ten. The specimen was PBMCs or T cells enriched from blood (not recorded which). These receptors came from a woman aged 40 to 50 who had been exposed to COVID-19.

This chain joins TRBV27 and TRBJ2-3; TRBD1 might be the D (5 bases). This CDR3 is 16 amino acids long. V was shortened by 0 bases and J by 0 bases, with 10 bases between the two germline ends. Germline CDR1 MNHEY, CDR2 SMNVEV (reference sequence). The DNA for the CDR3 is TGTGCCAGCAGTTTATCCTCCACAGGAAGCACAGATACGCAGTATTTT. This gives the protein CASSLSSTGSTDTQYF.

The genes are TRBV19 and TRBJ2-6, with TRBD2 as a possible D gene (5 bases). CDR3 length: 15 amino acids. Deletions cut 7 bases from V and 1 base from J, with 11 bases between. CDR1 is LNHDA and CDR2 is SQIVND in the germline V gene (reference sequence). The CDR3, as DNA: TGTGCCAGTACTCGGGGTGCATCTGGGGCCAACGTCCTGACTTTC. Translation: CASTRGASGANVLTF.

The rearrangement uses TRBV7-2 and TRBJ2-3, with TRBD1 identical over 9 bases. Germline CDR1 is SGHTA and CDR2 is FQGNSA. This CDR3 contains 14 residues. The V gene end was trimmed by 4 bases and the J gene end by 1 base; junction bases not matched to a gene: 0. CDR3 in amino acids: CASSWTGGTDTQYF. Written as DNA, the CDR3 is TGTGCCAGCAGCTGGACAGGGGGCACAGATACGCAGTATTTT.

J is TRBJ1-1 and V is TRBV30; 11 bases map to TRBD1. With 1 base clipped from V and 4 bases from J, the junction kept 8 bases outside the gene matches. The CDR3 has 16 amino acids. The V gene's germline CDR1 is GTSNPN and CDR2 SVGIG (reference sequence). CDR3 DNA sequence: TGTGCCTGGAGTGCACGGACAGGGGGCGGGAGCACTGAAGCTTTCTTT. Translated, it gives CAWSARTGGGSTEAFF. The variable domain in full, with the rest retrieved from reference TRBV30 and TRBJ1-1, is SQTIHQWPATLVQPVGSPLSLECTVEGTSNPNLYWYRQAAGRGLQLLFYSVGIGQISSEVPQNLSASRPQDRQFILSSKKLLLSDSGFYLCAWSARTGGGSTEAFFGQGTRLTVV.

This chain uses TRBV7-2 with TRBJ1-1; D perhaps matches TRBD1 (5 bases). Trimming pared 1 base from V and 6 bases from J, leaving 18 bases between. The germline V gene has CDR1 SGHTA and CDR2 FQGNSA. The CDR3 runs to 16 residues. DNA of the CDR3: TGTGCCAGCAGCTTAGGTGGGCAGGGACGACTAGCTGAAGCTTTCTTT. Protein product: CASSLGGQGRLAEAFF.

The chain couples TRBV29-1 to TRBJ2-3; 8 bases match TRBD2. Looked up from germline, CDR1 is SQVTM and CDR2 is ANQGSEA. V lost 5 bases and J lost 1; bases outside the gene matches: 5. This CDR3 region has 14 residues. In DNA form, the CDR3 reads TGCAGCGTTCTACCGGGACTAGGCACAGATACGCAGTATTTT. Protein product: CSVLPGLGTDTQYF.

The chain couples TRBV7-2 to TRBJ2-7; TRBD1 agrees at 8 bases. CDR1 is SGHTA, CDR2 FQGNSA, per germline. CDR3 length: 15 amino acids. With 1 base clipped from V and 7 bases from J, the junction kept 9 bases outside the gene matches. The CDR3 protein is CASSLGAGGAGEQYF. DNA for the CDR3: TGTGCCAGCAGCTTAGGGGCAGGGGGCGCGGGGGAGCAGTACTTC.

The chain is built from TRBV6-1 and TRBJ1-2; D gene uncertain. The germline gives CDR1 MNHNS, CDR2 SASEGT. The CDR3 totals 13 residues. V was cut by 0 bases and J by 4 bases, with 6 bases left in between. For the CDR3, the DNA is TGTGCCAGCAGTGAAGCGGCAGGCTATGGCTACACCTTC. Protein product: CASSEAAGYGYTF.

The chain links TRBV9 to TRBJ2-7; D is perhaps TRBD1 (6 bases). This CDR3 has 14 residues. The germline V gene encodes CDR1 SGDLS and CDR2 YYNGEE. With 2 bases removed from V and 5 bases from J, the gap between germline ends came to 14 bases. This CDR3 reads CASSVGASPHEQYF. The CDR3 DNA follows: TGTGCCAGCAGCGTGGGGGCAAGTCCCCACGAGCAGTACTTC.

The CDR3 is CSASKAGVVGELFF. The CDR3, as DNA: TGCAGTGCTAGTAAAGCGGGAGTGGTCGGGGAGCTGTTTTTT. This chain uses TRBV20-1 with TRBJ2-2; TRBD2 matches at 8 bases. Losses at the gene ends were 3 bases for V and 7 bases for J; bases not matched to a gene: 7. The CDR3 has 14 amino acids. CDR1 DFQATT and CDR2 SNEGSKA come from the germline V gene (reference sequence).

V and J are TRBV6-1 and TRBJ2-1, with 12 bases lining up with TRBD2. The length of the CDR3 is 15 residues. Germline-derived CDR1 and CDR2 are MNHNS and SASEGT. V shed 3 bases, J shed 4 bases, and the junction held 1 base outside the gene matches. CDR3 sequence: CASSEGTSGYNEQFF. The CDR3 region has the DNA TGTGCCAGCAGTGAGGGGACTAGCGGGTACAATGAGCAGTTCTTC.